Below are 12 T cell receptor beta chains sequenced from a single sample in a study of cytomegalovirus exposure and HLA in healthy donors. Method: immunoSEQ multiplex PCR; TCRdb's copy keeps in-frame clones and lacks some. The sample lists about 150,000 clones, roughly 91% seen once, with approximately 3.1% in the top ten. The sequenced material came from PBMCs. The origin of the receptors is a man younger than 30 in good health and CMV-seronegative.

The chain joins TRBV27 to TRBJ1-5; 11 nucleotides align to TRBD1. This CDR3 contains 17 residues. The V and J ends lost 2 bases and 7 bases, in that order; junction bases with no gene match: 10. Germline loops: CDR1 MNHEY, CDR2 SMNVEV (reference sequence). The CDR3 DNA follows: TGTGCCAGCAGTTTAAGGGGACGTAGGGACAGGGGGCAGCCCCAGCATTTT. Its translation: CASSLRGRRDRGQPQHF.

The gene calls are TRBV2 and TRBJ2-3; 12 positions match TRBD2. CDR3 length equals 15 residues. V was clipped by 6 bases and J by 4 bases; unmatched bases: 5. CDR1 and CDR2 (germline): SNHLY, FYNNEI. The CDR3 DNA reads TGTGCCAGCAGCCAAACTAGCGGGAGGTCAGATACGCAGTATTTT. Protein sequence: CASSQTSGRSDTQYF.

This chain connects TRBV7-9 to TRBJ1-4, with D maybe TRBD1 (6 bases). The CDR3 is made up of 15 amino acids. Trimming removed 2 bases from V and 5 bases from J, with 12 bases in between. In germline, CDR1 is SEHNR, CDR2 FQNEAQ (reference sequence). CDR3 nucleotides: TGTGCCAGCAGCTTATTTACCCAGGGGAATGAAAAACTGTTTTTT. This sequence encodes CASSLFTQGNEKLFF.

V and J are TRBV6-5 and TRBJ2-7, with TRBD1 matching 8 bases. This CDR3 has 16 residues. Germline V CDR1 and CDR2: MNHEY, SVGAGI. V trimming: 1 base; J trimming: 1 base; junction bases outside the gene matches: 6. CDR3 nucleotide sequence: TGTGCCAGCAGTTACTGGAGGACAGGGAGTTCCTACGAGCAGTACTTC. Translation gives CASSYWRTGSSYEQYF.

The chain carries TRBV18 and TRBJ2-5; weak D call: TRBD2 (6 bases). The V gene lost 5 bases and the J gene lost 5 bases, with 15 bases spanning the gap. The CDR3 runs 14 residues. CDR1 is KGHSH, CDR2 LQKENI, per germline. Here the CDR3 DNA reads TGTGCCAGCTCAAGGTTAGCGGCGAGGGAGACCCAGTACTTC. Translation: CASSRLAARETQYF.

This clone was seen once. This chain connects TRBV18 to TRBJ1-6, with 8 nucleotides matching TRBD1. Per the germline V gene, CDR1 is KGHSH and CDR2 is LQKENI. The ends lost 4 bases at V and 8 bases at J; junction bases unmatched: 7. This CDR3 region has 15 residues. The DNA for the CDR3 is TGTGCCAGCTCACTTGCCAGGGGGCTCGATTCACCCCTCCACTTT. Translating gives CASSLARGLDSPLHF. Looking up the rest from reference TRBV18 and TRBJ1-6 gives the full variable domain: NAGVMQNPRHLVRRRGQEARLRCSPMKGHSHVYWYRQLPEEGLKFMVYLQKENIIDESGMPKERFSAEFPKEGPSILRIQQVVRGDSAAYFCASSLARGLDSPLHFGNGTRLTVT.

The rearrangement joins TRBV7-9 to TRBJ1-2, with D uncertain. The ends were cut back, 1 base at V and 8 bases at J, with 5 bases in the middle. The CDR3 covers 11 residues. Germline CDR1 SEHNR, CDR2 FQNEAQ (reference sequence). The CDR3: CASSLDNGYTF. CDR3 sequence (DNA): TGTGCCAGCAGCTTAGACAACGGCTACACCTTC. The full variable domain, in which reference TRBV7-9 and TRBJ1-2 provide the parts outside the CDR3, is DTGVSQNPRHKITKRGQNVTFRCDPISEHNRLYWYRQTLGQGPEFLTYFQNEAQLEKSRLLSDRFSAERPKGSFSTLEIQRTEQGDSAMYLCASSLDNGYTFGSGTRLTVV.

V and J are TRBV5-1 and TRBJ2-2, with D possibly being TRBD1 (5 bases). V was cut by 0 bases and J by 7 bases, with 13 bases left in between. CDR1 and CDR2 (germline): SGHRS, YFSETQ. The CDR3 totals 15 residues. The CDR3 DNA sequence: TGCGCCAGCAGCTTGGCCCAGGGAAGGAACGGGGAGCTGTTTTTT. Translating it yields CASSLAQGRNGELFF.

The genes are TRBV5-1 and TRBJ1-4; D uncertain. Trimming removed 0 bases from V and 6 bases from J, with 12 bases in between. The CDR3 is 15 residues long. Germline CDR1 is SGHRS and CDR2 is YFSETQ. The CDR3 loop is CASSLGVVEDEKLFF. CDR3 bases: TGCGCCAGCAGCTTGGGGGTGGTAGAGGATGAAAAACTGTTTTTT.

The chain joins TRBV9 to TRBJ2-3, with D perhaps matching TRBD1 (6 bases). Trimming took off 3 bases at V and 0 bases at J, with 11 bases between the two ends. CDR1 SGDLS and CDR2 YYNGEE come from the germline V gene. The CDR3 length is 15 residues. CDR3 in amino acids: CASSAEQGSTDTQYF. The CDR3, as DNA: TGTGCCAGCAGCGCCGAACAGGGTAGCACAGATACGCAGTATTTT.

This clone showed up just a few times. The chain is built from TRBV25-1 and TRBJ1-5; no definite D call. The CDR3 extends over 13 amino acids. Deletions cut 5 bases from V and 6 bases from J, with 11 bases between. Germline CDR1 is MGHDK and CDR2 is SYGVNS. CDR3 loop: CASSRGVGQPQHF. As DNA, the CDR3 is TGTGCCAGCAGTCGGGGAGTCGGTCAGCCCCAGCATTTT. Combining the CDR3 with reference TRBV25-1 and TRBJ1-5 gives the whole variable domain EADIYQTPRYLVIGTGKKITLECSQTMGHDKMYWYQQDPGMELHLIHYSYGVNSTEKGDLSSESTVSRIRTEHFPLTLESARPSHTSQYLCASSRGVGQPQHFGDGTRLSIL.

This chain joins TRBV6-5 and TRBJ1-2, with unresolved D. V lost 0 bases to trimming and J lost 2 bases, with 7 bases between them. CDR1 MNHEY and CDR2 SVGAGI come from the germline V gene. The length of the CDR3 is 14 residues. As DNA, the CDR3 is TGTGCCAGCAGTTACTCTCCAGGCAACTATGGCTACACCTTC. Its translation: CASSYSPGNYGYTF.